This T cell receptor beta chain originates from a study of cytomegalovirus exposure and HLA in healthy donors. With respect to this clone: Its antigen is unknown.

The CDR3 is 16 amino acids. Per the germline V gene, CDR1 is SGHVS and CDR2 is FQNEAQ. V was cut by 1 base and J by 5 bases, with 15 bases left in between. General observations from the study: Most TCR sequences were seen very rarely across donors, but some public TCRs occurred in many. A later analysis found most CMV-associated TCR beta chains apparently HLA-restricted. Around 160 TCR beta chains were listed as cytomegalovirus-associated.

Researchers ran the PCR with 60 Vbeta and 13 Jbeta primers. Here immunoSEQ multiplex PCR was the method, and the copy in TCRdb shows in-frame clones only, minus some. Among about 180,000 clones listed, approximately 72% were seen once. This TCR was sampled from a human donor in good health. J is TRBJ1-5 and V is TRBV7-8; D not certain. The sequenced material came from PBMCs. CDR3 nucleotides: TGTGCCAGCAGCTTAGATCGGTGGAGGAGGGATCAGCCCCAGCATTTT. Translating it yields CASSLDRWRRDQPQHF.